These T cell receptor beta chains were read from a single sample in a study of blood T cell repertoires in COVID-19. Sequencing was performed with immunoSEQ multiplex PCR; in TCRdb, only in-frame clones are kept and a portion is missing. Among roughly 70,000 clones listed, approximately 90% were seen once. The sequenced material came from peripheral blood. The receptor source for this set is a woman older than 75 with active COVID-19. Both conserved end residues are part of each CDR3. Fields, in order: CDR3 length, J gene, V gene, clone size, D gene, CDR3 protein, CDR3 DNA. The D gene is left open where the match is weak. Part of the rows lack a size; the others show once, few, many or a class for expanded clones.

17 | TRBJ2-1 | TRBV11-2 | once | TRBD2 | CASSLPRRGGAYNEQFF | TGTGCCAGCAGCTTACCCCGACGGGGGGGCGCCTACAATGAGCAGTTCTTC
16 | TRBJ2-5 | TRBV18 | . | TRBD1 | CASSPLQAGGRETQYF | TGTGCCAGCTCACCACTTCAAGCAGGGGGCCGAGAGACCCAGTACTTC
13 | TRBJ2-3 | TRBV9 | . | . | CASSLDWSDTQYF | TGTGCCAGCAGCCTGGACTGGTCGGATACGCAGTATTTT
14 | TRBJ2-7 | TRBV2 | . | . | CASGSGGRGYEQYF | TGTGCCAGCGGGTCGGGTGGACGGGGTTACGAGCAGTACTTC
15 | TRBJ1-6 | TRBV4-2 | once | TRBD1 | CASSPWTGSRSPLHF | TGTGCCAGCAGCCCGTGGACAGGGTCAAGGTCACCCCTCCACTTT
15 | TRBJ2-1 | TRBV7-2 | . | TRBD2 | CASSPTLAGGNEQFF | TGTGCCAGCAGCCCTACCCTAGCGGGAGGGAATGAGCAGTTCTTC
13 | TRBJ2-3 | TRBV19 | . | . | CASSPPEADTQYF | TGTGCCAGTAGTCCCCCAGAGGCAGATACGCAGTATTTT
15 | TRBJ1-4 | TRBV2 | . | . | CASSVDTATNEKLFF | TGTGCCAGCAGCGTCGACACTGCAACTAATGAAAAACTGTTTTTT
13 | TRBJ1-1 | TRBV2 | . | TRBD1 | CASSGQGHAEAFF | TGTGCCAGCAGTGGACAGGGTCACGCTGAAGCTTTCTTT
15 | TRBJ2-5 | TRBV18 | once | TRBD1 | CASSPGVTGVETQYF | TGTGCCAGCTCACCAGGCGTAACAGGGGTAGAGACCCAGTACTTC
14 | TRBJ1-4 | TRBV5-1 | . | . | CASSLGQGGEKLFF | TGCGCCAGCAGCTTGGGCCAGGGAGGGGAAAAACTGTTTTTT
12 | TRBJ2-3 | TRBV7-9 | . | . | CASSFTADTQYF | TGTGCCAGCAGCTTTACGGCAGATACGCAGTATTTT
15 | TRBJ2-3 | TRBV5-1 | . | . | CATTLSGSSTDTQYF | TGCGCCACCACTCTGAGCGGTTCTAGCACAGATACGCAGTATTTT
11 | TRBJ2-7 | TRBV20-1 | . | . | CSASPAYEQYF | TGCAGTGCTAGCCCGGCCTACGAGCAGTACTTC
15 | TRBJ2-7 | TRBV28 | . | TRBD1 | CASSNPGQASYEQYF | TGTGCCAGCAGTAATCCGGGACAGGCCTCCTACGAGCAGTACTTC
14 | TRBJ1-5 | TRBV7-9 | . | . | CASSRGGGNQPQHF | TGTGCCAGCAGCCGCGGCGGGGGCAATCAGCCCCAGCATTTT
15 | TRBJ1-4 | TRBV5-8 | . | . | CASSFKTDSNEKLFF | TGTGCCAGCAGCTTTAAGACCGACAGTAATGAAAAACTGTTTTTT
14 | TRBJ2-2 | TRBV6-6 | once | . | CASTTPANTGELFF | TGTGCCAGCACCACCCCAGCGAACACCGGGGAGCTGTTTTTT
17 | TRBJ1-1 | TRBV28 | . | TRBD1 | CASSPGLKGAGNTEAFF | TGTGCCAGCAGTCCCGGTTTGAAGGGGGCGGGGAACACTGAAGCTTTCTTT
17 | TRBJ2-1 | TRBV7-5 | . | . | CVRSPPQHRRGGNEQFF | TGTGTCAGAAGCCCCCCCCAACATCGCCGAGGGGGAAATGAGCAGTTCTTC
14 | TRBJ2-7 | TRBV19 | . | TRBD2 | CASSMPGLVYEQYF | TGTGCCAGTAGTATGCCGGGACTAGTCTACGAGCAGTACTTC
14 | TRBJ2-7 | TRBV27 | . | TRBD2 | CASSVLAGSYEQYF | TGTGCCAGCAGTGTACTAGCGGGGAGCTACGAGCAGTACTTC
15 | TRBJ1-2 | TRBV28 | . | . | CASSFVGGESYGYTF | TGTGCCAGCAGTTTTGTCGGGGGAGAGAGCTATGGCTACACCTTC
17 | TRBJ2-2 | TRBV7-8 | . | . | CASSLEASGANTGELFF | TGTGCCAGCAGCTTAGAGGCCAGCGGAGCGAACACCGGGGAGCTGTTTTTT
14 | TRBJ1-2 | TRBV2 | once | . | CASSETVANYGYTF | TGTGCCAGCAGTGAAACAGTAGCTAACTATGGCTACACCTTC
10 | TRBJ2-5 | TRBV19 | . | . | CASGRETQYF | TGTGCCAGTGGTCGGGAGACCCAGTACTTC
14 | TRBJ1-3 | TRBV9 | . | . | CASSREVAGNTIYF | TGTGCCAGCAGCCGGGAGGTGGCTGGAAACACCATATATTTT
18 | TRBJ2-2 | TRBV7-9 | . | . | CASCLSQLRRPHTGELFF | TGTGCCAGCTGCCTTTCCCAACTTCGGAGACCTCACACCGGGGAGCTGTTTTTT
13 | TRBJ2-7 | TRBV12-3/TRBV12-4 | . | . | CASSLGDYYEQYF | TGTGCCAGCAGTTTAGGCGACTACTACGAGCAGTACTTC
16 | TRBJ1-1 | TRBV4-2 | . | . | CASSQDPGRFGTEAFF | TGTGCCAGCAGCCAAGATCCAGGCCGGTTCGGCACTGAAGCTTTCTTT
10 | TRBJ2-4 | TRBV7-9 | . | . | CASAGEIQYF | TGTGCCAGCGCAGGGGAAATTCAGTACTTC
13 | TRBJ2-1 | TRBV12-3/TRBV12-4 | . | . | CASSPDPVRGQFF | TGTGCCAGCAGTCCCGACCCGGTCAGGGGGCAGTTCTTC
13 | TRBJ1-4 | TRBV7-8 | . | . | CASSLGRNEKLFF | TGTGCCAGCAGCTTAGGCAGGAATGAAAAACTGTTTTTT
18 | TRBJ1-2 | TRBV4-1 | . | TRBD1 | CASSLELGTGASNYGYTF | TGCGCCAGCAGCCTAGAATTGGGGACAGGAGCTTCTAACTATGGCTACACCTTC
15 | TRBJ2-5 | TRBV7-2 | . | TRBD2 | CASSLGGGTEETQYF | TGTGCCAGCAGCTTAGGGGGGGGGACGGAAGAGACCCAGTACTTC
16 | TRBJ2-2 | TRBV3-1/TRBV3-2 | . | TRBD1 | CASSLDRGRHTGELFF | TGTGCCAGCAGCCTCGACAGGGGGAGACACACCGGGGAGCTGTTTTTT
14 | TRBJ1-4 | TRBV5-1 | . | TRBD1 | CASTYTGGNEKLFF | TGCGCCAGCACCTATACAGGGGGTAATGAAAAACTGTTTTTT
12 | TRBJ2-1 | TRBV12-5 | . | . | CASGRQYNEQFF | TGTGCTAGTGGTCGACAGTACAATGAGCAGTTCTTC
18 | TRBJ2-3 | TRBV5-1 | . | . | CASSLVGIKDSRTDTQYF | TGCGCCAGCAGCTTGGTAGGGATAAAGGACTCTCGCACAGATACGCAGTATTTT
15 | TRBJ1-4 | TRBV7-2 | once | . | CASSSGNRSPEKLFF | TGTGCCAGCAGCTCGGGTAACAGGTCCCCTGAAAAACTGTTTTTT
16 | TRBJ2-6 | TRBV24-1 | . | . | CATSDGPWAGANVLTF | TGTGCCACCAGTGATGGGCCCTGGGCTGGGGCCAACGTCCTGACTTTC
15 | TRBJ2-6 | TRBV5-4 | . | . | CASSPVPSGANVLTF | TGTGCCAGCAGCCCAGTCCCCTCTGGGGCCAACGTCCTGACTTTC
17 | TRBJ2-1 | TRBV5-4 | . | . | CASSLKFQSSGSNEQFF | TGTGCCAGCAGCTTGAAATTCCAATCAAGTGGCAGCAATGAGCAGTTCTTC
13 | TRBJ1-1 | TRBV11-2 | . | . | CASSSDLNTEAFF | TGTGCCAGCAGCTCCGACTTAAACACTGAAGCTTTCTTT
13 | TRBJ1-2 | TRBV19 | once | . | CASSPESRYGYTF | TGTGCCAGTAGCCCTGAAAGCAGGTATGGCTACACCTTC
17 | TRBJ2-7 | TRBV5-1 | . | . | CASSWGRGGASSYEQYF | TGCGCCAGCAGCTGGGGACGTGGAGGGGCGAGCTCCTACGAGCAGTACTTC
14 | TRBJ2-2 | TRBV7-9 | . | . | CASSQRGGTGELFF | TGTGCCAGCAGCCAAAGAGGGGGCACCGGGGAGCTGTTTTTT
14 | TRBJ2-7 | TRBV6-2/TRBV6-3 | . | . | CASSSSTSSYEQYF | TGTGCCAGCAGTTCCAGCACTAGCTCCTACGAGCAGTACTTC
12 | TRBJ1-3 | TRBV6-4 | . | . | CASSVREDTIYF | TGTGCCAGCAGTGTTCGAGAAGACACCATATATTTT
14 | TRBJ1-5 | TRBV28 | . | . | CASGPGSSNQPQHF | TGTGCCAGCGGCCCGGGATCTAGCAATCAGCCCCAGCATTTT
14 | TRBJ2-7 | TRBV6-6 | . | TRBD1 | CASTRQGNLYEQYF | TGTGCCAGCACAAGACAGGGCAACCTCTACGAGCAGTACTTC